These 10 T cell receptor beta chains originate from one sample sequenced in a study of cytomegalovirus exposure and HLA in healthy donors (dated by TCRdb to 2017 to 2019). Library method: the immunoSEQ multiplex PCR assay. TCRdb carries this immuneACCESS record with in-frame sequences only. Its versions omit some clonotypes, under half of them owing to an unresolved V gene in the studies checked, with the rest unexplained. The sample yields approximately 260,000 clones; about 86% were counted once. The top ten clones comprise less than 1.2% of the sample. Input material: PBMCs. The receptors derive from a woman aged 18-30 years in good health and CMV-seronegative.

The V gene is TRBV5-8, the J gene TRBJ2-3; 9 bases align to TRBD1. This CDR3 contains 15 residues. Per germline, CDR1 SGHTS and CDR2 YDEGEE. V was pared by 4 bases and J by 2 bases, with 5 bases of the junction left unmatched. CDR3 sequence reads: CASSPTGGNTDTQYF. In DNA form, the CDR3 reads TGTGCCAGCAGCCCAACAGGGGGCAACACAGATACGCAGTATTTT. Based on the CDR3 plus reference TRBV5-8 and TRBJ2-3, the full variable domain is EAGVTQSPTHLIKTRGQQATLRCSPISGHTSVYWYQQALGLGLQFLLWYDEGEERNRGNFPPRFSGRQFPNYSSELNVNALELEDSALYLCASSPTGGNTDTQYFGPGTRLTVL.

CDR3 sequence reads: CASSTGGAGYGYTF. CDR3 in DNA: TGTGCCAGCAGTACAGGGGGCGCAGGGTATGGCTACACCTTC. The chain has TRBV6-1 and TRBJ1-2; 9 bases line up with TRBD1. V lost 5 bases, J lost 5 bases, and 6 bases stayed unmatched. Per the germline V gene, CDR1 is MNHNS and CDR2 is SASEGT. This CDR3 comprises 14 residues.

This clone has a handful of counts. This chain links TRBV28 with TRBJ2-7; 8 positions agree with TRBD2. J gave up 0 bases and V 7 bases, and 8 bases lay outside the gene matches. The CDR3 is 15 residues long. Germline loops: CDR1 MDHEN, CDR2 SYDVKM. CDR3 protein: CASISAGGNSYEQYF. The CDR3 bases are TGTGCCAGCATCTCGGCGGGGGGAAACTCCTACGAGCAGTACTTC.

The rearrangement uses TRBV9 and TRBJ1-3; 8 bases are shared with TRBD1. Looked up from germline, CDR1 is SGDLS and CDR2 is YYNGEE. There are 16 residues in the CDR3. After removal of 7 bases from V and 0 bases from J, the junction contained 9 bases not matched to a gene. The CDR3 loop reads CASEELDRGSGNTIYF. As DNA, the CDR3 is TGTGCCAGCGAAGAACTCGACAGGGGCTCTGGAAACACCATATATTTT.

The chain employs TRBV2 and TRBJ1-1, with D possibly being TRBD1 (5 bases). The V and J ends lost 5 bases and 0 bases respectively, with 7 bases between them. Germline V gives CDR1 SNHLY, CDR2 FYNNEI. CDR3 length equals 13 residues. CDR3 DNA sequence: TGTGCCAGCAGTTCCAGGGTGAACACTGAAGCTTTCTTT. This codes for CASSSRVNTEAFF.

This clone was observed once. The V call is TRBV7-6, the J call TRBJ1-3; D is unresolved. Germline loops: CDR1 SGHVS, CDR2 FNYEAQ. Trimming left V 5 bases short and J 3 bases short, with 14 bases between. The CDR3 sequence is 15 residues long. Here the CDR3 DNA reads TGTGCCAGCAGCCCACCGGGGAGTCTTGGAAACACCATATATTTT. Amino acid sequence: CASSPPGSLGNTIYF. Filled out from reference TRBV7-6 and TRBJ1-3, the complete variable domain reads GAGVSQSPRYKVTKRGQDVALRCDPISGHVSLYWYRQALGQGPEFLTYFNYEAQQDKSGLPNDRFSAERPEGSISTLTIQRTEQRDSAMYRCASSPPGSLGNTIYFGEGSWLTVV.

J is TRBJ2-7 and V is TRBV7-8; no definite D call. V was shortened by 1 base and J by 2 bases, with 15 bases between the two germline ends. The CDR3 runs 16 residues. Germline V lookup: CDR1 SGHVS, CDR2 FQNEAQ. The CDR3 sequence: CASSLVSGYFTYEQYF. The CDR3 nucleotides are TGTGCCAGCAGCTTAGTGTCAGGCTACTTTACCTACGAGCAGTACTTC. Using reference TRBV7-8 and TRBJ2-7 for the parts outside the CDR3, the full variable domain is GAGVSQSPRYKVAKRGQDVALRCDPISGHVSLFWYQQALGQGPEFLTYFQNEAQLDKSGLPSDRFFAERPEGSVSTLKIQRTQQEDSAVYLCASSLVSGYFTYEQYFGPGTRLTVT.

As concerns this clone: Distinct nucleotide sequences in the sample also encode this CDR3. This chain joins TRBV5-1 and TRBJ1-5; 7 bases are shared with TRBD1. The J segment lost 4 bases and the V segment lost 0 bases, leaving 4 bases of the junction unmatched. Germline assignment: CDR1 SGHRS and CDR2 YFSETQ. CDR3 size: 15 residues. For the CDR3, the DNA is TGCGCCAGCAGCTTGGGGGACAGCCGTAATCAGCCCCAGCATTTT. Its translation: CASSLGDSRNQPQHF.

The CDR3 nucleotides are TGTGCCATGGGAGTAGGAGGCTACACCTTC. Translating it yields CAMGVGGYTF. The rearrangement links TRBV30 to TRBJ1-2; D not certain. The CDR3 contains 10 residues. Trimming stripped 8 bases from V and 8 bases from J, with 12 bases between. Germline-derived CDR1 and CDR2 are GTSNPN and SVGIG (reference sequence). Combining the CDR3 with reference TRBV30 and TRBJ1-2 gives the whole variable domain SQTIHQWPATLVQPVGSPLSLECTVEGTSNPNLYWYRQAAGRGLQLLFYSVGIGQISSEVPQNLSASRPQDRQFILSSKKLLLSDSGFYLCAMGVGGYTFGSGTRLTVV.

The rearrangement joins TRBV5-6 to TRBJ2-5; TRBD1 might be the D (6 bases). Germline V CDR1 and CDR2: SGHDT, YYEEEE. The V and J ends lost 4 bases and 4 bases respectively, with 17 bases between them. CDR3 length: 15 amino acids. The CDR3 loop is CASSQTGKPPETQYF. CDR3 sequence (DNA): TGTGCCAGCAGCCAAACAGGGAAGCCCCCAGAGACCCAGTACTTC.